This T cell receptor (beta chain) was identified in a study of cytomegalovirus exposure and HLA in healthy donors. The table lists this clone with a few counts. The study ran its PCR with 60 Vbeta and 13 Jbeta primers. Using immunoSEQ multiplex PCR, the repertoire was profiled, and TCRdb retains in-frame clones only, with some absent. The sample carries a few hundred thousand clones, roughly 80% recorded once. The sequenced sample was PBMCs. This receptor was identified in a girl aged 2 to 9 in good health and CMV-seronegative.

The CDR3 loop is CSSGVNTEAFF. The CDR3 coding sequence is TGTTCCTCGGGGGTAAACACTGAAGCTTTCTTT. V gene TRBV30 combines with J gene TRBJ1-1, with TRBD1 as a possible D gene (5 bases). The CDR3 covers 11 residues. The germline CDR1 and CDR2 sequences are GTSNPN and SVGIG (reference sequence).